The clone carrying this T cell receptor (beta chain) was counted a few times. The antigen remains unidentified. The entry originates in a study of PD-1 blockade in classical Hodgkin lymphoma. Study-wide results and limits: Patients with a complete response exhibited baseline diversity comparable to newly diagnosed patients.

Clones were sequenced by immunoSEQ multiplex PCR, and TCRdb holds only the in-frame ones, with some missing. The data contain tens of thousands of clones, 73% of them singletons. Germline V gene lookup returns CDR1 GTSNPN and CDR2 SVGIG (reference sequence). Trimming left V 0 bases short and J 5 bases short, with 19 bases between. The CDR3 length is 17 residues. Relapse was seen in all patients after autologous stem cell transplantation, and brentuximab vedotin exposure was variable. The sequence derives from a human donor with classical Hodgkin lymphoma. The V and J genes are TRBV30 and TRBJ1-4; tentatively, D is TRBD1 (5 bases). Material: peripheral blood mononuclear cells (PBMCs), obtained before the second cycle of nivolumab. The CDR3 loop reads CAWSVRESGTVNEKLFF. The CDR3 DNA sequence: TGTGCCTGGAGTGTACGTGAGTCGGGGACCGTGAATGAAAAACTGTTTTTT.